Listed below are T cell receptor beta chains from one sample, sequenced in a study of T cell responses to AZD1222 COVID-19 vaccine. Sequenced by immunoSEQ multiplex PCR; TCRdb stores in-frame clones only, minus some. The repertoire includes 120,000 or so clones, around 80% of them detected once, and over 25% sits in the top ten. The sequencing used peripheral blood, collected 28 days after the second AZD1222 dose. These receptors originate from an adult who received the AZD1222 COVID-19 vaccine. Each CDR3 is given with its conserved first and last residue. A D gene is named only where the DNA matches it firmly. Clone size, where shown, is once, few, many, or a class for clones that have expanded.

TRBJ2-7	NA	once	TRBV27	15	CASSLMDSSSYEQYF	TGTGCCAGCAGTTTAATGGACAGCAGCTCCTACGAGCAGTACTTC
TRBJ1-6	NA	NA	TRBV7-9	15	CASSASGRTHSPLHF	TGTGCCAGCAGCGCGTCGGGAAGGACTCATTCACCCCTCCACTTT
TRBJ1-5	NA	NA	TRBV28	13	CASSQAINQPQHF	TGTGCCAGCAGCCAGGCCATCAATCAGCCCCAGCATTTT
TRBJ2-1	NA	NA	TRBV19	15	CASSIDQPGVREQFF	TGTGCCAGTAGTATAGATCAACCAGGGGTGCGTGAGCAGTTCTTC
TRBJ2-7	NA	NA	TRBV6-2/TRBV6-3	13	CASSSSGTYEQYF	TGTGCCAGCAGTTCCTCCGGGACCTACGAGCAGTACTTC
TRBJ1-1	TRBD1	NA	TRBV2	13	CASNGQGSTEAFF	TGTGCCAGCAATGGACAGGGGAGCACTGAAGCTTTCTTT
TRBJ1-5	TRBD1	NA	TRBV15	15	CATSTRGGGRQPQHF	TGTGCCACCAGCACCAGGGGAGGGGGCCGTCAGCCCCAGCATTTT
TRBJ1-4	NA	NA	TRBV2	14	CASTLEWGSEKLFF	TGTGCCAGCACCCTGGAATGGGGTTCTGAAAAACTGTTTTTT
TRBJ2-1	NA	NA	TRBV19	14	CASSIGYSYNEQFF	TGTGCCAGTAGTATAGGCTACTCCTACAATGAGCAGTTCTTC
TRBJ1-1	NA	once	TRBV12-3/TRBV12-4	13	CASSWFLNTEAFF	TGTGCCAGCAGTTGGTTTTTGAACACTGAAGCTTTCTTT
TRBJ1-5	NA	NA	TRBV7-2	15	CASSLRQNSNQPQHF	TGTGCCAGCAGCTTAAGGCAGAATAGCAATCAGCCCCAGCATTTT
TRBJ2-7	NA	NA	TRBV11-3	15	CASSLQWGSSYEQYF	TGTGCCAGCAGCTTACAATGGGGGAGCTCCTACGAGCAGTACTTC
TRBJ2-7	NA	NA	TRBV6-6	16	CASRPTTTHTIYEQYF	TGTGCCAGCAGGCCCACAACAACCCACACGATCTACGAGCAGTACTTC
TRBJ2-7	TRBD1	NA	TRBV24-1	14	CATSSGQDPYEQYF	TGTGCCACCAGCTCGGGACAGGACCCCTACGAGCAGTACTTC
TRBJ2-3	NA	NA	TRBV6-2/TRBV6-3	12	CASSRSTDTQYF	TGTGCCAGCAGCCGAAGCACAGATACGCAGTATTTT
TRBJ2-7	TRBD1	NA	TRBV10-1	16	CASSGPGQGSSYEQYF	TGCGCCAGCAGTGGGCCGGGACAGGGGAGTTCCTACGAGCAGTACTTC
TRBJ2-1	TRBD2	NA	TRBV9	15	CASSSRLADYNEQFF	TGTGCCAGCAGCTCCAGACTAGCGGATTACAATGAGCAGTTCTTC
TRBJ1-2	TRBD1	NA	TRBV6-5	15	CASKAPGQGADGYTF	TGTGCCAGCAAAGCTCCGGGACAGGGAGCCGATGGCTACACCTTC
TRBJ2-7	NA	few	TRBV11-2	11	CASSLKGEQYF	TGTGCCAGCAGCTTAAAGGGCGAGCAGTACTTC
TRBJ2-7	TRBD2	NA	TRBV6-5	14	CASHEAGGAYEQYF	TGTGCCAGCCACGAAGCGGGAGGAGCCTACGAGCAGTACTTC
TRBJ2-5	NA	NA	TRBV7-2	14	CASSSGFLTETQYF	TGTGCCAGCAGCTCGGGGTTTCTTACGGAGACCCAGTACTTC
TRBJ1-5	NA	few	TRBV3-1/TRBV3-2	14	CASSQVMGDQPQHF	TGTGCCAGCAGCCAAGTAATGGGAGATCAGCCCCAGCATTTT
TRBJ1-1	NA	NA	TRBV11-2	13	CASSPSVNTEAFF	TGTGCCAGCAGCCCCTCAGTGAACACTGAAGCTTTCTTT
TRBJ1-1	NA	NA	TRBV4-2	13	CASSQGGHTQAFF	TGTGCCAGCAGCCAAGGCGGACATACTCAAGCTTTCTTT
TRBJ1-5	TRBD1	NA	TRBV11-2	13	CASSDTGGQPQHF	TGTGCCAGCAGCGATACAGGGGGTCAGCCCCAGCATTTT
TRBJ2-7	NA	NA	TRBV11-2	12	CASSRPLADKYF	TGTGCCAGCAGCCGACCGTTGGCGGACAAGTACTTC
TRBJ1-5	TRBD1	few	TRBV6-5	16	CASSYSRQGAHQPQHF	TGTGCCAGCAGTTACAGTAGACAGGGGGCGCATCAGCCCCAGCATTTT
TRBJ1-4	TRBD1	NA	TRBV24-1	13	CATSTGSNEKLFF	TGTGCCACCTCGACAGGGTCTAATGAAAAACTGTTTTTT
TRBJ2-5	NA	NA	TRBV27	13	CASSFLGTRTQYF	TGTGCCAGCAGTTTTTTAGGGACAAGGACCCAGTACTTC
TRBJ2-3	NA	NA	TRBV10-1	15	CASSGEGLQGDTQYF	TGCGCCAGCAGTGGAGAGGGTTTACAGGGAGATACGCAGTATTTT
TRBJ1-2	NA	few	TRBV11-2	13	CASSSDREYGYTF	TGTGCCAGCAGCTCCGACAGAGAATATGGCTACACCTTC
TRBJ2-1	NA	NA	TRBV7-2	16	CASSLHHSPEYNEQFF	TGTGCCAGCAGCTTACACCACAGCCCGGAGTACAATGAGCAGTTCTTC
TRBJ1-5	NA	NA	TRBV5-8	15	CASSPLKEVYQPQHF	TGTGCCAGCAGCCCTCTTAAAGAGGTTTATCAGCCCCAGCATTTT
TRBJ1-3	NA	NA	TRBV5-6	14	CASREESLGNTIYF	TGTGCCAGCAGGGAGGAGTCACTCGGAAACACCATATATTTT
TRBJ2-2	TRBD1	NA	TRBV7-9	17	CASSLGPGTGNTGELFF	TGTGCCAGCAGCTTAGGCCCTGGGACAGGGAACACCGGGGAGCTGTTTTTT
TRBJ2-2	NA	NA	TRBV9	14	CASSARENTGELFF	TGTGCCAGCAGCGCCCGGGAGAACACCGGGGAGCTGTTTTTT
TRBJ1-5	NA	NA	TRBV25-1	17	CASSDSGAGARGQPQHF	TGTGCCAGCAGTGATTCAGGCGCAGGGGCGCGTGGTCAGCCCCAGCATTTT
TRBJ1-2	NA	NA	TRBV28	15	CASSSSLGIYYGYTF	TGTGCCAGCAGTTCGAGTTTGGGGATATACTATGGCTACACCTTC
TRBJ2-1	NA	NA	TRBV7-9	16	CASSFPLRSSYNEQFF	TGTGCCAGCAGCTTCCCGTTACGGAGCTCCTACAATGAGCAGTTCTTC
TRBJ2-7	NA	NA	TRBV11-1	16	CASSVRGGGRPSEQYF	TGTGCCAGCAGCGTTAGGGGAGGGGGCAGGCCGAGCGAGCAGTACTTC
TRBJ1-1	NA	NA	TRBV7-3	15	CASSPSRAVATEAFF	TGTGCCAGCAGTCCCAGTCGAGCGGTAGCCACTGAAGCTTTCTTT